One sample yielded the 17 T cell receptor beta chains listed below, sequenced in a study of blood T cell repertoires in COVID-19. The table came from immunoSEQ multiplex PCR; TCRdb's copy has only in-frame clones and leaves some out. The profile shows just over 90,000 clones, 70% to 80% of them singletons. Sequences were obtained from peripheral blood. The source is a human donor in a cohort sampled during active COVID-19.

The genes are TRBV6-7 and TRBJ2-2, with 10 bases matching TRBD2. Being an ORF, TRBV6-7 has a function that is uncertain. V trimming: 4 bases; J trimming: 3 bases; junction bases outside the gene matches: 8. This CDR3 is built from 17 residues. CDR3 in amino acids: CASSSFIAGGYTGELFF. The CDR3, as DNA: TGTGCCAGCAGTTCCTTTATAGCGGGGGGTTACACCGGGGAGCTGTTTTTT.

In its sample, this clone was seen once. The J gene is TRBJ2-1, the V gene TRBV28; TRBD2 matches at 7 bases. The junction had 8 bases not matched to a gene; V was cut back by 5 bases and J by 7 bases. The CDR3 has 14 residues. CDR1 is MDHEN and CDR2 is SYDVKM in the germline V gene. DNA for the CDR3: TGTGCCAGCAGTAAGGGGAGGGCCAGGAATGAGCAGTTCTTC. It yields the protein CASSKGRARNEQFF.

V usage is TRBV5-1 and J usage is TRBJ2-6; 11 bases match TRBD1. This CDR3 region has 19 residues. After removal of 1 base from V and 0 bases from J, the junction contained 6 bases not matched to a gene. CDR1 SGHRS and CDR2 YFSETQ come from the germline V gene. Here the CDR3 DNA reads TGCGCCAGCAGCTTGAGGGACAGGGGGTCACCCTCTGGGGCCAACGTCCTGACTTTC. It encodes CASSLRDRGSPSGANVLTF. Full variable domain (remainder filled in from reference TRBV5-1 and TRBJ2-6): KAGVTQTPRYLIKTRGQQVTLSCSPISGHRSVSWYQQTPGQGLQFLFEYFSETQRNKGNFPGRFSGRQFSNSRSEMNVSTLELGDSALYLCASSLRDRGSPSGANVLTFGAGSRLTVL.

This clone was counted a few times. The chain recombines TRBV11-1 with TRBJ2-7; 10 nucleotides agree with TRBD1. CDR1 and CDR2 (germline): SGHAT, FQDESV (reference sequence). With V trimmed by 4 bases and J by 5 bases, 8 bases remained unmatched. This CDR3 comprises 15 residues. CDR3 region: CASSSKTGGRNEQYF. CDR3 bases: TGTGCCAGCAGCTCTAAGACAGGGGGCCGAAACGAGCAGTACTTC.

The V and J genes are TRBV15 and TRBJ2-3; D call uncertain. The CDR3 is made up of 12 amino acids. Per the germline V gene, CDR1 is LNHNV and CDR2 is YYDKDF (reference sequence). The V gene lost 0 bases and the J gene lost 7 bases, with 5 bases spanning the gap. The CDR3, as DNA: TGTGCCACCAGCAGAGATCTATATACGCAGTATTTT. This gives the protein CATSRDLYTQYF.

This chain joins TRBV5-1 and TRBJ1-2; D might be TRBD1 (5 bases). V lost 1 base, J lost 2 bases, and 6 bases lay in between. The CDR3 runs 13 residues. The germline V gene encodes CDR1 SGHRS and CDR2 YFSETQ. CDR3 sequence (DNA): TGCGCCAGCAGCTTGTCAGGGAACTATGGCTACACCTTC. Amino acids: CASSLSGNYGYTF.

A single count supports this clone. This chain joins TRBV11-1 and TRBJ2-3; D not resolved. This CDR3 spans 14 amino acids. V lost 5 bases and J lost 4, with 13 bases in between. Germline-derived CDR1 and CDR2 are SGHAT and FQDESV (reference sequence). The DNA of the CDR3 is TGTGCCAGCAGCGACTGGAGTGGATCAGATACGCAGTATTTT. Protein: CASSDWSGSDTQYF. The full variable domain, completed using reference TRBV11-1 and TRBJ2-3, is EAEVAQSPRYKITEKSQAVAFWCDPISGHATLYWYRQILGQGPELLVQFQDESVVDDSQLPKDRFSAERLKGVDSTLKIQPAELGDSAMYLCASSDWSGSDTQYFGPGTRLTVL.

This chain connects TRBV6-2 or TRBV6-3 to TRBJ2-7, with D possibly matching TRBD2 (6 bases). Germline CDR1 MNHEY, CDR2 SVGEGT. V lost 2 bases, J lost 7 bases, and 12 bases lay in between. The CDR3 is made up of 13 amino acids. The CDR3 sequence is CASSYPGTREQYF. For the CDR3, the DNA is TGTGCCAGCAGTTACCCCGGGACTCGGGAGCAGTACTTC.

CDR3 nucleotides: TGCGCCAGCAGCCAAGTCCCTGGACACGAAAATCAGCCCCAGCATTTT. Translating gives CASSQVPGHENQPQHF. J is TRBJ1-5 and V is TRBV4-1, with TRBD1 as a possible D gene (5 bases). Germline V gene sequence: CDR1 MGHRA, CDR2 YSYEKL. Trimming took off 1 base at V and 4 bases at J, with 14 bases between the two ends. This CDR3 comprises 16 residues.

This clone has only one observation. V usage is TRBV3-1 (or the pseudogene TRBV3-2) and J usage is TRBJ1-2; D is perhaps TRBD1 (6 bases). In germline, CDR1 is LGHDT, CDR2 YNNKEL (reference sequence). V lost 0 bases and J lost 11, with 19 bases in between. This CDR3 spans 15 amino acids. Written as DNA, the CDR3 is TGTGCCAGCAGCCAAGATTCGGGACACCGTTTAGGATACACCTTC. Encoded protein: CASSQDSGHRLGYTF.

CDR3 residues: CASSSNRDTEQFF. The CDR3 region has the DNA TGTGCCAGCTCATCGAACCGGGACACAGAGCAGTTCTTC. The rearrangement joins TRBV18 to TRBJ2-1; possibly TRBD1 for D (6 bases). The CDR3 length is 13 residues. Germline V gene sequence: CDR1 KGHSH, CDR2 LQKENI. V shed 5 bases and J shed 10 bases, with 15 bases lying between them.

There are a few counts of this clone. The chain employs TRBV29-1 and TRBJ1-6; weak D call: TRBD1 (6 bases). There are 14 residues in the CDR3. In germline, CDR1 is SQVTM, CDR2 ANQGSEA. CDR3 amino acids: CNTGYCSYNSPLHF. Here the CDR3 DNA reads TGCAACACAGGGTACTGCTCCTATAATTCACCCCTCCACTTT.

The rearrangement joins TRBV9 to TRBJ1-1, with 9 bases fitting TRBD1. This CDR3 is built from 13 residues. Losses at the gene ends were 10 bases for V and 0 bases for J; bases not matched to a gene: 4. Germline lookup yields CDR1 SGDLS and CDR2 YYNGEE. CDR3 nucleotides: TGTGCCTGTGGACAGGGGTTGAACACTGAAGCTTTCTTT. Residues: CACGQGLNTEAFF.

V is TRBV5-3 and J is TRBJ2-2; tentatively, D is TRBD1 (5 bases). TRBV5-3 is placed among ORFs of uncertain function. Trimming pared 3 bases from V and 6 bases from J, leaving 15 bases between. The CDR3 totals 15 residues. Here the CDR3 reads CARSYAGKWAGELFF. The CDR3 coding sequence is TGTGCCAGAAGCTACGCAGGGAAGTGGGCCGGGGAGCTGTTTTTT.

The chain links TRBV11-2 to TRBJ2-2; 8 bases match TRBD2. V trimming: 5 bases; J trimming: 3 bases; junction bases outside the gene matches: 5. Looked up from germline, CDR1 is SGHAT and CDR2 is FQNNGV. This CDR3 has 15 amino acids. CDR3 region: CASSQTSVDTGELFF. The CDR3 bases are TGTGCCAGCAGCCAGACTAGCGTTGACACCGGGGAGCTGTTTTTT.

The chain has TRBV2 and TRBJ2-7; D is unresolved. The CDR3 sequence is 15 residues long. Trimming removed 6 bases from V and 5 bases from J, with 20 bases in between. Germline CDR1 is SNHLY and CDR2 is FYNNEI. The CDR3 sequence is CASRDGPPPTDEQYF. The CDR3 nucleotides are TGTGCCAGCAGAGATGGGCCGCCACCAACGGACGAGCAGTACTTC.

V usage is TRBV5-5 and J usage is TRBJ1-2; tentatively, D is TRBD1 (6 bases). V was cut by 2 bases and J by 1 base, with 15 bases left in between. CDR3 length equals 16 residues. The germline V gene has CDR1 SGHKS and CDR2 YYEKEE (reference sequence). As DNA, the CDR3 is TGTGCCAGCAGCTTAACTACAGGGACCTTTAACTATGGCTACACCTTC. This sequence encodes CASSLTTGTFNYGYTF.